This T cell receptor beta chain was sequenced for a study of T cells in Graves' hyperthyroidism and ophthalmopathy. This clonotype came up a few times. Germline V gene data show CDR1 as SGHKS and CDR2 as YYEKEE (reference sequence). V lost 0 bases and J 0 bases, leaving 6 bases between the germline ends. The CDR3 has 15 amino acids. Amplification of TCR beta CDR3 regions used RNA as the template. The HTBI primer set was used in a first-round RT-PCR of the TCR CDR3. One entry per CDR3 protein, called by TCRdb with MiXCR from the multiplex PCR reads. The data hold roughly 420,000 distinct CDR3 sequences, with more than 15% observed a single time.

The source is a young woman with Graves' hyperthyroidism. V gene TRBV5-5 combines with J gene TRBJ1-4; unclear D gene. The material sequenced was blood. DNA for the CDR3: TGTGCCAGCAGCTTGGTATCGGCAACTAATGAAAAACTGTTTTTT. Translating gives CASSLVSATNEKLFF.